Below, 18 T cell receptor beta chains from the same sample are listed, as sequenced in a study of response to subunit inactivated influenza vaccine. TCRdb reprocessed the RT-PCR reads with MiXCR, giving one entry per CDR3 protein. Found here are over 750,000 distinct CDR3 sequences, less than 25% of them singletons; the top ten hold roughly a tenth. The sequencing here drew on PBMCs from blood, taken 5 to 6 days after vaccination. These receptors were taken from a man aged 50-59 years who received an inactivated influenza vaccine.

This clonotype was observed at least ten times. The chain links TRBV28 to TRBJ2-1; D perhaps matches TRBD2 (6 bases). Between the trimmed V and J ends, which lost 4 bases and 4 bases, there was a span of 14 bases. The germline V gene encodes CDR1 MDHEN and CDR2 SYDVKM. This CDR3 has 15 amino acids. CDR3 in amino acids: CASSYGRSFYNEQFF. As DNA, the CDR3 is TGTGCCAGCAGTTACGGGAGAAGCTTTTACAATGAGCAGTTCTTC.

This clonotype was seen a few times. The genes are TRBV4-1 and TRBJ2-3; 7 bases agree with TRBD1. The CDR3 is made up of 16 amino acids. CDR1 and CDR2 from the germline V gene are MGHRA and YSYEKL. Germline trimming cut 4 bases from V and 0 bases from J; bases unmatched to any gene: 7. CDR3 loop: CASSPNRGISTDTQYF. Written as DNA, the CDR3 is TGCGCCAGCAGCCCGAACAGGGGAATAAGCACAGATACGCAGTATTTT.

In this sample, this clonotype turned up a few times. The chain has TRBV7-2 and TRBJ1-4; D is ambiguous. V shed 1 base and J shed 8 bases, with 8 bases lying between them. Germline loops: CDR1 SGHTA, CDR2 FQGNSA. The CDR3 is 13 residues long. The DNA for the CDR3 is TGTGCCAGCAGCTTAGGAATAAGGGAAAAACTGTTTTTT. Translated, it gives CASSLGIREKLFF.

The chain uses TRBV28 and TRBJ2-5; 8 nucleotides line up with TRBD1. V gave up 3 bases and J gave up 4 bases; unmatched junction bases: 4. This CDR3 is 14 amino acids long. Germline V gene lookup returns CDR1 MDHEN and CDR2 SYDVKM. The CDR3 is CASSLDREGETQYF. The CDR3 DNA reads as TGTGCCAGCAGTTTGGACAGGGAAGGAGAGACCCAGTACTTC. The full variable domain, its missing parts supplied by reference TRBV28 and TRBJ2-5, is DVKVTQSSRYLVKRTGEKVFLECVQDMDHENMFWYRQDPGLGLRLIYFSYDVKMKEKGDIPEGYSVSREKKERFSLILESASTNQTSMYLCASSLDREGETQYFGPGTRLLVL.

This chain's CDR3 is CATSDSGLPTMMQFF. The CDR3 region has the DNA TGTGCCACCAGTGATTCCGGGCTACCTACAATGATGCAGTTCTTC. V usage is TRBV24-1 and J usage is TRBJ2-1; D is undetermined. Trimming shortened V by 2 bases and J by 12 bases, and 19 bases separated the two germline ends. The CDR3 spans 15 residues. Germline V gene data show CDR1 as KGHDR and CDR2 as SFDVKD.

V usage is TRBV25-1 and J usage is TRBJ2-3, with D perhaps matching TRBD1 (6 bases). The V gene lost 5 bases and the J gene lost 3 bases, with 18 bases spanning the gap. The CDR3 runs to 16 residues. Germline CDR1 is MGHDK and CDR2 is SYGVNS. The CDR3 protein is CASSPYGGLGTDTQYF. CDR3 bases: TGTGCCAGCAGTCCCTATGGGGGCCTCGGGACAGATACGCAGTATTTT.

This clonotype has only a few counts. The J gene is TRBJ2-3, the V gene TRBV7-2; 10 bases map to TRBD2. V gave up 3 bases and J gave up 1 base; unmatched junction bases: 4. Germline V lookup: CDR1 SGHTA, CDR2 FQGNSA. The CDR3 runs 16 residues. CDR3 bases: TGTGCCAGCAGCTTTATAGCGGGGGGAGGCACAGATACGCAGTATTTT. Encoded protein: CASSFIAGGGTDTQYF.

In the case of this clonotype: A much larger clonotype is one base distant, so this may be a read error. This CDR3 is missing its conserved last phenylalanine or tryptophan, likely due to a read error. The chain recombines TRBV12-3 or TRBV12-4 with TRBJ2-5; no reliable D call. With 1 base removed from V and 3 bases from J, the gap between germline ends came to 6 bases. There are 13 residues in the CDR3. The CDR3 DNA follows: TGTGCCAGCAGTTTAGGTCCGAAAGAGACCCAGTACTTA. Translated, it gives CASSLGPKETQYL.

The chain is built from TRBV6-2 or TRBV6-3 and TRBJ2-6; no clear D. The V and J ends lost 10 bases and 8 bases respectively, with 9 bases between them. This CDR3 spans 11 amino acids. Looked up from germline, CDR1 is MNHEY and CDR2 is SVGEGT. The CDR3: CATLRTNVLTF. The DNA of the CDR3 is TGTGCCACGCTCAGGACCAACGTCCTGACTTTC.

The V call is TRBV18, the J call TRBJ2-7; tentative D call: TRBD2 (6 bases). Trimming stripped 8 bases from V and 0 bases from J, with 11 bases between. The CDR3 covers 13 residues. In germline, CDR1 is KGHSH, CDR2 LQKENI. As DNA, the CDR3 is TGTGCCAGCACTAGCCGGAGCTCCTACGAGCAGTACTTC. It yields the protein CASTSRSSYEQYF.

The sample holds many counts of this clonotype. The chain couples TRBV9 to TRBJ2-5; D is ambiguous. Germline V lookup: CDR1 SGDLS, CDR2 YYNGEE. CDR3 length equals 13 residues. Trimming stripped 0 bases from V and 5 bases from J, with 8 bases between. CDR3 nucleotides: TGTGCCAGCAGCGTAGACAGCAGGGAGACCCAGTACTTC. Amino acids: CASSVDSRETQYF.

This clonotype showed up just a few times. CDR3 protein: CAISELAGYFYEQYF. For the CDR3, the DNA is TGTGCCATCAGTGAACTAGCGGGGTATTTCTACGAGCAGTACTTC. V gene TRBV10-3 combines with J gene TRBJ2-7, with 10 bases aligning to TRBD2. Trimming removed 3 bases from V and 3 bases from J; junction bases left unmatched: 5. Germline V CDR1 and CDR2: ENHRY, SYGVKD. The CDR3 covers 15 residues.

This clonotype was found a few times. The chain is built from TRBV4-3 and TRBJ2-2; 8 bases agree with TRBD2. Looked up from germline, CDR1 is LGHNA and CDR2 is YSLEER. V was clipped by 0 bases and J by 1 base; unmatched bases: 7. The CDR3 contains 18 residues. The CDR3 here is CASSQDLGAGENTGELFF. The CDR3 DNA follows: TGCGCCAGCAGCCAAGATCTTGGAGCGGGAGAGAACACCGGGGAGCTGTTTTTT.

This clonotype was recorded many times. The chain couples TRBV20-1 to TRBJ2-7; D unresolved. V was cut by 4 bases and J by 3 bases, with 10 bases left in between. This CDR3 has 12 residues. Germline V CDR1 and CDR2: DFQATT, SNEGSKA (reference sequence). DNA of the CDR3: TGCAGTGCTATCTCAGTTAACTACGAGCAGTACTTC. It is translated as CSAISVNYEQYF.

The rearrangement joins TRBV7-2 to TRBJ1-4, with D unclear. The V end was cut by 5 bases, the J end by 6 bases, with 13 bases between. This CDR3 has 14 amino acids. Germline V gives CDR1 SGHTA, CDR2 FQGNSA. CDR3 coding DNA: TGTGCCAGCAGCCTTAGATGGATGGATGAAAAACTGTTTTTT. It translates to CASSLRWMDEKLFF.

This clonotype was recorded a few times. The chain uses TRBV29-1 and TRBJ2-7; TRBD1 aligns across 9 bases. With V trimmed by 4 bases and J by 1 base, 11 bases remained unmatched. CDR3 size: 16 residues. Germline CDR1 is SQVTM and CDR2 is ANQGSEA. CDR3 amino acids: CSVATPFDRGSYEQYF. The CDR3, as DNA: TGCAGCGTTGCCACCCCATTTGACAGGGGGTCCTACGAGCAGTACTTC.

The chain uses TRBV18 and TRBJ1-4; D may be TRBD1 (6 bases). The CDR3 is made up of 15 amino acids. The V gene lost 2 bases and the J gene lost 3 bases, with 10 bases spanning the gap. Looked up from germline, CDR1 is KGHSH and CDR2 is LQKENI. As DNA, the CDR3 is TGTGCCAGCTCACCAGGGAGGACAGCTAATGAAAAACTGTTTTTT. Translation: CASSPGRTANEKLFF.

The J gene is TRBJ2-7, the V gene TRBV20-1; D gene unclear. The germline gives CDR1 DFQATT, CDR2 SNEGSKA (reference sequence). The CDR3 sequence is 13 residues long. Trimming took 3 bases from V and 0 from J, leaving 9 bases between them. In DNA form, the CDR3 reads TGCAGTGCTAGGCGGCAGACCTCCTACGAGCAGTACTTC. Its protein product is CSARRQTSYEQYF.